This T cell receptor (beta chain) was captured by sequencing in a study of blood T cell repertoires in COVID-19. Profiling relied on immunoSEQ multiplex PCR, and the TCRdb table lists in-frame clones only, not all of them. Among roughly 200,000 clones listed, less than 90% were seen once. Sequencing was performed on PBMCs or T cells enriched from blood (not recorded which). This TCR was sampled from a woman aged 30 to 39 who had been exposed to COVID-19.

Here the CDR3 reads CAWSVGGRNQPQHF. The CDR3 DNA reads as TGTGCCTGGAGTGTCGGGGGACGCAATCAGCCCCAGCATTTT. The chain is built from TRBV30 and TRBJ1-5; D perhaps matches TRBD1 (5 bases). There are 14 residues in the CDR3. In germline, CDR1 is GTSNPN, CDR2 SVGIG (reference sequence). Trimming left V 0 bases short and J 2 bases short, with 8 bases between.